This TCR beta chain was documented in a study of T cell repertoires in ileal Crohn's disease. Overall study: M6 samples are neoterminal ileum biopsies from postoperative colonoscopy.

TCRdb's table, derived via immunoSEQ multiplex PCR, lists solely in-frame clones and lacks some. Of some 10,000 clones listed, over 70% are singletons. Regarding the study as a whole: Clonality above 26.8% at surgery always came with endoscopic recurrence. Active smokers at surgery had more clonal expansions than non-smokers.

CDR1 and CDR2 from the germline V gene are SGHTA and FQGNSA. The CDR3 spans 17 residues. Unmatched junction bases numbered 12, after V lost 5 bases and J lost 7 bases. Of note for this clone: As yet, its antigen is unknown.

Regarding time point: neoterminal ileum biopsy at postoperative endoscopy, about 6 months after surgery. The sequence derives from an adult with Crohn's disease. Input material: ileal tissue. The rearrangement links TRBV7-2 to TRBJ1-6, with 9 bases fitting TRBD1. The DNA for the CDR3 is TGTGCCAGCAGCATCCGGGACAGGGTACTCCGCAATTCACCCCTCCACTTT. Translating it yields CASSIRDRVLRNSPLHF.